Described below is a single T cell receptor beta chain sequence and its context. Its antigen is not known. What was sequenced were expressed TCRB transcripts, since all of the isolated RNA had been reverse transcribed. Only in-frame clones appear in the TCRdb table, and some are missing; sequencing was by immunoSEQ multiplex PCR. The sample lists approximately 110,000 clones; roughly 43% were seen once. This specimen comes from a study of beta chain features in type 1 diabetes. Points from the study as a whole: Although PCR might favor shorter templates, it would do so equally in patients and controls.

CDR1 and CDR2 (germline): GTSNPN, SVGIG (reference sequence). The CDR3 loop spans 14 amino acids. Losses at the gene ends were 4 bases for V and 2 bases for J; bases not matched to a gene: 7. The sample taken for sequencing was stem cell memory CD4+ T cells from blood. The clonotype was recovered from a woman aged 18 to 35 in good health. V and J are TRBV30 and TRBJ2-5; 7 nucleotides agree with TRBD1. CDR3 bases: TGTGCCTGGACCGGACAGGAGCCTCAAGAGACCCAGTACTTC. Translated, it gives CAWTGQEPQETQYF. The full variable domain, with the rest looked up from reference TRBV30 and TRBJ2-5, is SQTIHQWPATLVQPVGSPLSLECTVEGTSNPNLYWYRQAAGRGLQLLFYSVGIGQISSEVPQNLSASRPQDRQFILSSKKLLLSDSGFYLCAWTGQEPQETQYFGPGTRLLVL.